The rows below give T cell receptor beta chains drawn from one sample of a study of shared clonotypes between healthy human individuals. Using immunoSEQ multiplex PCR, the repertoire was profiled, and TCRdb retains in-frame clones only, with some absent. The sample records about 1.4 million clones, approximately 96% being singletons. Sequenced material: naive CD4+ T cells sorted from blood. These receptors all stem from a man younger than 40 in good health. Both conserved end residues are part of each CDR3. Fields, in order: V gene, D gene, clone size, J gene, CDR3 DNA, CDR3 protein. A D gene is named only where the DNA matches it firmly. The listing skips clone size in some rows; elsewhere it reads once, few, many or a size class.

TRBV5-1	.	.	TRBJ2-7	TGCGCCAGCAGCGAACAGGGGAGGGACTTTGACGAGCAGTACTTC	CASSEQGRDFDEQYF
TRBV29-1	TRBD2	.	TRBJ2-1	TGCAGCGCCGGAAAATCTAGCGGGGAGAGCTCCTACAATGAGCAGTTCTTC	CSAGKSSGESSYNEQFF
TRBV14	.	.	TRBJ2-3	TGTGCCAGCAGCCAAGGTTGGGGTAACACAGATACGCAGTATTTT	CASSQGWGNTDTQYF
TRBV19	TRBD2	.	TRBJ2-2	TGTGCCAGTAGTATAGTCCCTCGGGTAGCGGGGGGCACCGGGGAGCTGTTTTTT	CASSIVPRVAGGTGELFF
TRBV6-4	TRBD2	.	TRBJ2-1	TGTGCCAGCAGCCGGGTAGCGGGATACAATGAGCAGTTCTTC	CASSRVAGYNEQFF
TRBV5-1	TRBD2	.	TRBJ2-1	TGCGCCAGCAGCTTGGGGCCCTCCCTAGCGGGAGGTGGCTACAATGAGCAGTTCTTC	CASSLGPSLAGGGYNEQFF
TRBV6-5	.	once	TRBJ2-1	TGTGCCAGCAGTCAGGGACCGTTCCGTGAGCAGTTCTTC	CASSQGPFREQFF
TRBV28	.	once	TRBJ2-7	TGTGCCAGCAGTTCAGCAGGGGCGGGGTACGAGCAGTACTTC	CASSSAGAGYEQYF
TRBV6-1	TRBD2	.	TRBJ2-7	TGTGCCAGCAGTGATGGACTAGGGATCTACGAGCAGTACTTC	CASSDGLGIYEQYF
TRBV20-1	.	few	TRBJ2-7	TGCAGTGCCCCAATATACGAGCAGTACTTC	CSAPIYEQYF
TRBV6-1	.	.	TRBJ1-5	TGTGCCATCCACAGACACCCGAGCAATCAGCCCCAGCATTTT	CAIHRHPSNQPQHF
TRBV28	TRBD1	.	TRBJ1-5	TGTGCCAGCAGTTTTGATGACAGGGGGGGGCAGGAAGGACAGCCCCAGCATTTT	CASSFDDRGGQEGQPQHF
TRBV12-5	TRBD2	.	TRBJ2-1	TGTGCTAGTGGTTTGGTGGTGGGGGGGACGTGGAATGAGCAGTTCTTC	CASGLVVGGTWNEQFF
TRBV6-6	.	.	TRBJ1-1	TGTGCCAGCAGGCACAGGGTCATGAACACTGAAGCTTTCTTT	CASRHRVMNTEAFF
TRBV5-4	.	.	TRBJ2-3	TGTGCCAGCAGCTTGATGCGGAACACAGATACGCAGTATTTT	CASSLMRNTDTQYF
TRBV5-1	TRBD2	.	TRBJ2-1	TGCGCCAGCAGGTTACTAGCGGGGGCGTACAATGAGCAGTTCTTC	CASRLLAGAYNEQFF
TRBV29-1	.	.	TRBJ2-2	TGCAGCGTTTCCGGAGACAGAGAGAACACCGGGGAGCTGTTTTTT	CSVSGDRENTGELFF
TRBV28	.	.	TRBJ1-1	TGTGCCAGCAGTTTAATTGCTACAGGGTTTTTAGCTGAAGCTTTCTTT	CASSLIATGFLAEAFF
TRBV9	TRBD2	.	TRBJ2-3	TGTGCCAGCAGCGTATTGGGAGGTCTAGCGGGAGATACGCAGTATTTT	CASSVLGGLAGDTQYF
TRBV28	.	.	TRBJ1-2	TGTGCCAGCAGTGAACAGTTGGGGGGTGGCTACACCTTC	CASSEQLGGGYTF
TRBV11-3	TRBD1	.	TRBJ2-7	TGTGCCAGCAGCACGTGGAGGGACAGGGTCAAGAAAGTCTACGAGCAGTACTTC	CASSTWRDRVKKVYEQYF
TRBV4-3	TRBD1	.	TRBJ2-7	TGCGCCAGCAGCCAAGATTTTAACAGGGGATACGAGCAGTACTTC	CASSQDFNRGYEQYF
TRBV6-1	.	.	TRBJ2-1	TGTGCCAGCAGTGACGACAGCCACAATGAGCAGTTCTTC	CASSDDSHNEQFF
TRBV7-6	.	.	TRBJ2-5	TGTGCCAGCAGCTTACAGGGACTCCAAGAGACCCAGTACTTC	CASSLQGLQETQYF
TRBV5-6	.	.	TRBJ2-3	TGTGCCAGCAGCTTGGAGGGGGTCCCACGAGATACGCAGTATTTT	CASSLEGVPRDTQYF
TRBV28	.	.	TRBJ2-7	TGTGCCAGCAGTTTTAACCCCGGAGGATGGTACGAGCAGTACTTC	CASSFNPGGWYEQYF
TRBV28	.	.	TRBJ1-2	TGTGCCAGCAGTTTAAGTATCGGGACTAACTATGGCTACACCTTC	CASSLSIGTNYGYTF
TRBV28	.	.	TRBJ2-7	TGTGCCAGCAGGGACTCCTCCTATTACGAGCAGTACTTC	CASRDSSYYEQYF
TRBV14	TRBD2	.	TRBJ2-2	TGTGCCAGCAGCCATTTTCCTAGCGGGAGGAAGAACACCGGGGAGCTGTTTTTT	CASSHFPSGRKNTGELFF
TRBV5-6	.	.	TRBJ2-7	TGTGCCAGCAGCCCCCGGGACTGGTTTCGTGGGGTATCCGAGCAGTACTTC	CASSPRDWFRGVSEQYF
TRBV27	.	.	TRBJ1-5	TGTGCCAGCAGTCCTGGGCAGGGTGTATTGAATCAGCCCCAGCATTTT	CASSPGQGVLNQPQHF
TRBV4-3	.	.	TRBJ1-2	TGCGCCAGCAGCCAAGATTTATGGGAGTATGGCTACACCTTC	CASSQDLWEYGYTF
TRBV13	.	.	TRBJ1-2	TGTGCCAGCAGCCCAAGGACAGACTCCTATGGCTACACCTTC	CASSPRTDSYGYTF
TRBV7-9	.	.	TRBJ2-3	TGTGCCAGCAGACCACACCAGGGAGCTATCGTCAGCACAGATACGCAGTATTTT	CASRPHQGAIVSTDTQYF
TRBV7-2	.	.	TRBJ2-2	TGTGCCAGCAGCTTAGACAGGAGAACCGGGGAGCTGTTTTTT	CASSLDRRTGELFF
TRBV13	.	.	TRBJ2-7	TGTGCCAGCAGCTTAGGGGAGGTAGCGTCTACATCCTACGAGCAGTACTTC	CASSLGEVASTSYEQYF
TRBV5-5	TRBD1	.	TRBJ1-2	TGTGCCAGCAGCTCGGCCGGGACAGGGGGCGCCGGGGGCTACACCTTC	CASSSAGTGGAGGYTF
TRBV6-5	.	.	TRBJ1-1	TGTGCCAGCAGCCTTAACAGGGATGAAGCTTTCTTT	CASSLNRDEAFF
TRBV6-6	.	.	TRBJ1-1	TGTGCCAGCAGAACAAACACTGAAGCTTTCTTT	CASRTNTEAFF
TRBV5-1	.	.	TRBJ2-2	TGCGCCAGCAGCTTGCGGCCAGACCCCACCGGGGAGCTGTTTTTT	CASSLRPDPTGELFF
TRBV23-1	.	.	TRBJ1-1	TGCGCCAGCAGTCAATCGGGGGTGGGTTTCTTCTTT	CASSQSGVGFFF
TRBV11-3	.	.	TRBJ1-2	TGTGCCAGCTACCGAGTCTATGGCTACACCTTC	CASYRVYGYTF